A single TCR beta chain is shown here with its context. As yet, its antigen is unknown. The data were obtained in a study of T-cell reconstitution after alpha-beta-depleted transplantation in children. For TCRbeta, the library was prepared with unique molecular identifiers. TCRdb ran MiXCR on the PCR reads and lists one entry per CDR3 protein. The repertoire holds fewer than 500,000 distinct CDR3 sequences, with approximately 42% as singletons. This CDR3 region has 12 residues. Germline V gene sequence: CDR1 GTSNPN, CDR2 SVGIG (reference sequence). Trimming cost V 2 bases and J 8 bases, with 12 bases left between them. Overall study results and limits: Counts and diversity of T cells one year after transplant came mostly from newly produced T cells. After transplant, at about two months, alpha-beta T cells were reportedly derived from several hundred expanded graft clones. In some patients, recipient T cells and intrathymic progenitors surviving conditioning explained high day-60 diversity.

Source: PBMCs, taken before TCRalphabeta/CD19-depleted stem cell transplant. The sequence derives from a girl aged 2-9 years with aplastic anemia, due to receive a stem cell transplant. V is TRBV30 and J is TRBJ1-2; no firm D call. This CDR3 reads CAWSPRSRGYTF. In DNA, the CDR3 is TGTGCCTGGAGTCCCAGGAGTCGAGGCTACACCTTC.